This T cell receptor beta chain was sequenced in a study of CD8+CD57+ T cells in acquired aplastic anemia. Germline CDR1 and CDR2: SQVTM and ANQGSEA. The CDR3 runs 15 residues. An expansion of CD8+CD57+ cells by flow cytometry had been shown in patients chosen for sequencing. CDR3 and TCR beta VDJ profiling relied on a genomic DNA template. TCRdb fed the reads into MiXCR, producing one record per CDR3 protein. The repertoire includes approximately 190,000 distinct CDR3 sequences, around half of them detected once, and around 9.7% sits in the top ten. The origin of this receptor is a human donor with aplastic anemia. The sequencing sample was made of sorted CD4+, CD8+, or CD8+CD57+ T cells (not recorded which) from PBMCs. The chain is built from TRBV29-1 and TRBJ2-7; 15 bases line up with TRBD2. CDR3 region: CSSGTSGRRIHEQYF. The CDR3 bases are TGCAGTTCCGGGACTAGCGGGAGGAGAATCCACGAGCAGTACTTC.